This passage covers 3 T cell receptor beta chains from one sample sequenced in a study of T-cell reconstitution after alpha-beta-depleted transplantation in children. For TCRbeta, the library was prepared with unique molecular identifiers. TCRdb used MiXCR to reprocess the PCR reads, holding one entry per CDR3 protein. The top ten hold roughly 11% of the sample, which has some 290,000 distinct CDR3 sequences, over 20% seen once. The specimen comprised PBMCs, mostly from graft donor cells, sampled 180 days after TCRalphabeta/CD19-depleted stem cell transplant. These receptors came from a male patient between 5 and 17 years old who had a stem cell transplant for acute lymphoblastic leukemia, so the T cells may come from the graft donor.

The chain joins TRBV21-1 to TRBJ2-7; no DNA check was done on the table's D call, TRBD1. TRBV21-1 is recorded as a pseudogene. This CDR3 is 15 amino acids long. The CDR3 coding sequence is TGTGCCAGCAGCCAAAGACGGAAAGGGGAATACGAGCAGTACTTC. Amino acid sequence: CASSQRRKGEYEQYF.

The V call is TRBV14, the J call TRBJ1-5; perhaps TRBD1 as D (6 bases). The V and J ends lost 1 base and 7 bases respectively, with 8 bases between them. The germline V gene has CDR1 SGHDN and CDR2 FVKESK. The length of the CDR3 is 13 residues. CDR3 amino acids: CASSQARGQPQHF. In DNA, the CDR3 is TGTGCCAGCAGCCAAGCGAGGGGGCAGCCCCAGCATTTT. Variable domain in full (rest from reference TRBV14 and TRBJ1-5): EAGVTQFPSHSVIEKGQTVTLRCDPISGHDNLYWYRRVMGKEIKFLLHFVKESKQDESGMPNNRFLAERTGGTYSTLKVQPAELEDSGVYFCASSQARGQPQHFGDGTRLSIL.

The genes are TRBV11-3 and TRBJ2-3; D is ambiguous. V dropped 5 bases and J dropped 4 bases, with 7 bases sitting between them. The CDR3 runs to 12 residues. CDR1 is SGHNT, CDR2 YENEEA, per germline. The CDR3 DNA reads as TGTGCCAGCAGCCCCGCTTCAGATACGCAGTATTTT. It encodes CASSPASDTQYF.